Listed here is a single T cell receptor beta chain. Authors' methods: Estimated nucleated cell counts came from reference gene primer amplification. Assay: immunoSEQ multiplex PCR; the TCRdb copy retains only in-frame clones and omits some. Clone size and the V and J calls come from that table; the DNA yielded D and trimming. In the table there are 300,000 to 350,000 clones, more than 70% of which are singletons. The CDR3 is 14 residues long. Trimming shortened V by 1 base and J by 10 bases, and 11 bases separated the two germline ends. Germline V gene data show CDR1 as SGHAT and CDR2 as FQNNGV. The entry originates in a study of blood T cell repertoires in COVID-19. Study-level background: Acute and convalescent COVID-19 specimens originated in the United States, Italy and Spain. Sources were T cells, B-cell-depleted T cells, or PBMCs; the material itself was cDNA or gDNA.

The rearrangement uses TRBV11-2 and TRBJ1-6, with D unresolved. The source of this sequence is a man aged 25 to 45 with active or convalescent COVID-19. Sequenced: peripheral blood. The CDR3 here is CASSLVAGRSPLHF. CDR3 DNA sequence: TGTGCCAGCAGCTTAGTGGCAGGCAGATCACCCCTCCACTTT.